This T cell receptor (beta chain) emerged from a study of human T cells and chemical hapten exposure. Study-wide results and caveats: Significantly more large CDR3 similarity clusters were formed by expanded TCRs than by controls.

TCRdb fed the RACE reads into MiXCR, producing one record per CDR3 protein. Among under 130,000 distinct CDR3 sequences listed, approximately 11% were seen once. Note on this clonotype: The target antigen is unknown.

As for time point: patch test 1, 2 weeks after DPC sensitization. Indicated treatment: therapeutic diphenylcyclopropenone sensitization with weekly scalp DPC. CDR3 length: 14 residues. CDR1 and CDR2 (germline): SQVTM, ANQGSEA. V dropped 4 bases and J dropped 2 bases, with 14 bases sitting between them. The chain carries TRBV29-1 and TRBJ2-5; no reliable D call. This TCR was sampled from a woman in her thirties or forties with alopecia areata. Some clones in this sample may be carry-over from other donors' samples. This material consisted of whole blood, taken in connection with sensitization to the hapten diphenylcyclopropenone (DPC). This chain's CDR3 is CSVGGRTGQETQYF. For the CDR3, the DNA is TGCAGCGTTGGAGGACGGACCGGTCAAGAGACCCAGTACTTC.